This T cell receptor beta chain was sequenced for a study of technical replicates of blood from a few donors. Germline lookup yields CDR1 MNHEY and CDR2 SMNVEV (reference sequence). The CDR3 totals 14 residues. Unmatched junction bases numbered 5, after V lost 4 bases and J lost 5 bases. The repertoire was sequenced with immunoSEQ multiplex PCR; TCRdb's copy has only in-frame clones and lacks some. The sample yields tens of thousands of clones, 96% seen once. Sequencing used T cells isolated from PBMCs. The chain has TRBV27 and TRBJ1-2, with TRBD1 identical over 9 bases. This clonotype originated in a human donor in good health. In nucleotides, the CDR3 is TGTGCCAGCAGTTCGACGGGGACAGGGTATGGCTACACCTTC. Translated, it gives CASSSTGTGYGYTF.